The rows below give T cell receptor beta chains drawn from one sample of a study of metastatic and nonmetastatic thyroid tumors. TCRdb re-called clones from the PCR reads using MiXCR. Of some 11,000 clones in the sample, around 21% were seen once. Sequencing was done on a sample of adjacent normal tissue. These TCRs come from a female donor with papillary thyroid cancer or a benign thyroid nodule (not recorded which). Some clones in this sample may be carry-over from other donors' samples. CDR3s include the opening cysteine and the closing phenylalanine or tryptophan. D genes are given only for firm matches. Some rows mark clone size as missing; the rest say once, few, many or name a class of expanded clone.

TGCGCCAGCAGTGAGTTTAGCGGGGGGTACAATGAGCAGTTCTTC	CASSEFSGGYNEQFF	TRBJ2-1	TRBV10-2	TRBD2	medium-sized
TGTGCCAGCAGTGATCCCAGGGTTGGGTTTGATGAGCAGTTCTTC	CASSDPRVGFDEQFF	TRBJ2-1	TRBV6-1	.	medium-sized
TGTGCCAGCAGCCTCGGGGGAGAAGGCAACGAGCAGTACTTC	CASSLGGEGNEQYF	TRBJ2-7	TRBV7-8	.	.
TGTGCCAGCAGCGTGAGGCAGGCCTACAATGAGCAGTTCTTC	CASSVRQAYNEQFF	TRBJ2-1	TRBV5-4	.	many
TGCGCCAGCAGCTACCGGGAAACTATCGCGGGGGCCTGGCCAGATACGCAGTATTTT	CASSYRETIAGAWPDTQYF	TRBJ2-3	TRBV5-1	.	.
TGTGCCAGCAATCTCATAGCGGGGGGGCAGGAGACCCAGTACTTC	CASNLIAGGQETQYF	TRBJ2-5	TRBV6-1	TRBD2	many
TGCAGCGTTGGGCAGGGGGCAGGGTATGGCTACACCTTC	CSVGQGAGYGYTF	TRBJ1-2	TRBV29-1	TRBD1	many
TGTGCCAGCAGCTTAGACCTACACGGCGGGGAGCTGTTTTTT	CASSLDLHGGELFF	TRBJ2-2	TRBV11-1	.	many
TGCGCCAGCAGCCGGGACAAGGGCACCCAAGAGACCCAGTACTTC	CASSRDKGTQETQYF	TRBJ2-5	TRBV7-3	.	.
TGTGCCAGTACCCCGGGGCTATCGGTGAGCACAGATACGCAGTATTTT	CASTPGLSVSTDTQYF	TRBJ2-3	TRBV19	.	many
TGTGCCACCAGCAATCCGACAGGGGGCCTATATTCACCCCTCCACTTT	CATSNPTGGLYSPLHF	TRBJ1-6	TRBV15	TRBD1	medium-sized
TGTGCCAGCACCGAGGGTGGGTCCTCCCGAGGCTACACCTTC	CASTEGGSSRGYTF	TRBJ1-2	TRBV6-1	.	medium-sized
TGTGCCAGCAGCGGCGGGGATACGCAGTATTTT	CASSGGDTQYF	TRBJ2-3	TRBV9	.	many
TGTGCCAGCAGTTTGGCCGGGACAGGTTGGTTCTTC	CASSLAGTGWFF	TRBJ2-1	TRBV7-2	TRBD1	.
TGTGCCAGCAGCTCCGACAGGCTTAGCACAGATACGCAGTATTTT	CASSSDRLSTDTQYF	TRBJ2-3	TRBV11-2	.	many
TGTGCCAGCGCCCATAATGCGGCCATAGACAATGAGCAGTTCTTC	CASAHNAAIDNEQFF	TRBJ2-1	TRBV12-3/TRBV12-4	.	.
TGTGCCAGCAGCTTTTGGTCTCGGAAGAATCAGTCCCAGCATTTT	CASSFWSRKNQSQHF	TRBJ1-5	TRBV7-2	.	many
TGCGCCAGCAGCTTGGCTAGCTGGGGGTTCCAGGAGACCCAGTACTTC	CASSLASWGFQETQYF	TRBJ2-5	TRBV5-1	.	once
TGCAGTGCTGTGGCTGGGCGGCAGTACAATCAGCCCCAGCATTTT	CSAVAGRQYNQPQHF	TRBJ1-5	TRBV20-1	.	many
TGTGCCAGCAGTGTCTCTGGAAACACCATATATTTT	CASSVSGNTIYF	TRBJ1-3	TRBV25-1	.	many
TGTGCCAGCAGTTCCCCGGCTAGCGAAACCCTTCTTAGCACAGATACGCAGTATTTT	CASSSPASETLLSTDTQYF	TRBJ2-3	TRBV28	.	many
TGTGCCAGCATCGAGGACAGCTATAATTCACCCCTCCACTTT	CASIEDSYNSPLHF	TRBJ1-6	TRBV6-1	.	medium-sized
TGTGCCAGCAGTTCTGGTGGGGCCAACGTCCTGACTTTC	CASSSGGANVLTF	TRBJ2-6	TRBV27	.	many
TGTGCCAGCAGCCTTCGCCGGGGTAGCGGGGCCTACGAGCAGTACTTC	CASSLRRGSGAYEQYF	TRBJ2-7	TRBV11-2	TRBD2	many
TGTGCCAGCAGTTCTACCTGGCCCGGGAACTATGGCTACACCTTC	CASSSTWPGNYGYTF	TRBJ1-2	TRBV6-1	.	medium-sized
TGTGCCACCAGACAGGATTACGAGCAGTACTTC	CATRQDYEQYF	TRBJ2-7	TRBV10-3	.	medium-sized
TGCAGTGTCGTTGGACAGGGCACTGAAGCTTTCTTT	CSVVGQGTEAFF	TRBJ1-1	TRBV20-1	TRBD1	many
TGTGCCAGCAGCTTATCTCCGGGACAGGGACTCTCCGGGGCCAACGTCCCGACTTTC	CASSLSPGQGLSGANVPTF	TRBJ2-6	TRBV5-6	TRBD1	many
TGTGCCACCAGTGATTCTAGGACAGACACCTATGGCTACACCTTC	CATSDSRTDTYGYTF	TRBJ1-2	TRBV24-1	.	medium-sized
TGCAGTGCTACTGCGAGGGCCGGTCTGAGTACTGAAGCTTTCTTT	CSATARAGLSTEAFF	TRBJ1-1	TRBV20-1	.	.
TGCGCCAGCAGCTTGGTGCGGGGCTGGGGAGATACGCAGTACTTT	CASSLVRGWGDTQYF	TRBJ2-3	TRBV5-1	.	once
TGTGCCACCAGCCGTCGGGGGGGGGCCTCCTACGAGCAGTACTTC	CATSRRGGASYEQYF	TRBJ2-7	TRBV15	TRBD2	few
TGTGCCAGCAGTGAAGCGTGGGTAGAATTTGGAAACACCATATATTTT	CASSEAWVEFGNTIYF	TRBJ1-3	TRBV6-1	.	few
TGTGCCATAGGACAGGCGATATCCTATGGCTACACCTTC	CAIGQAISYGYTF	TRBJ1-2	TRBV12-3/TRBV12-4	TRBD1	medium-sized
TGTGCCAGCAGCTTGGGAGTAGCGACGTACAATGAGCAGTTCTTC	CASSLGVATYNEQFF	TRBJ2-1	TRBV5-4	.	.